This T cell receptor beta chain appears in the sequencing data of a study of cytotoxic CD8 clonotypes in ibrutinib-treated CLL. As for the study in general: Productive templates averaged approximately 260,000 per sample, and productive rearrangements 94,082.

Broader study findings: Clonality was elevated at ibrutinib response and had returned toward baseline at progression.

As to this clone: Its antigen is not known.

Assay: immunoSEQ multiplex PCR; the TCRdb copy retains only in-frame clones and omits some. The sample includes over 150,000 clones, approximately 80% of them seen just once. Trimming pared 5 bases from V and 1 base from J, leaving 17 bases between. From germline, CDR1 is SEHNR and CDR2 FQNEAQ (reference sequence). The CDR3 covers 16 residues. The gene calls are TRBV7-9 and TRBJ2-5; D may be TRBD1 or TRBD2 (5 bases each). This specimen consisted of PBMCs, obtained after 12 months of ibrutinib treatment. This clonotype originated in a human donor with chronic lymphocytic leukemia. The CDR3 region has the DNA TGTGCCAGCAGCCCCCTCGGGGCAGGCAGCCAAGAGACCCAGTACTTC. It yields the protein CASSPLGAGSQETQYF.